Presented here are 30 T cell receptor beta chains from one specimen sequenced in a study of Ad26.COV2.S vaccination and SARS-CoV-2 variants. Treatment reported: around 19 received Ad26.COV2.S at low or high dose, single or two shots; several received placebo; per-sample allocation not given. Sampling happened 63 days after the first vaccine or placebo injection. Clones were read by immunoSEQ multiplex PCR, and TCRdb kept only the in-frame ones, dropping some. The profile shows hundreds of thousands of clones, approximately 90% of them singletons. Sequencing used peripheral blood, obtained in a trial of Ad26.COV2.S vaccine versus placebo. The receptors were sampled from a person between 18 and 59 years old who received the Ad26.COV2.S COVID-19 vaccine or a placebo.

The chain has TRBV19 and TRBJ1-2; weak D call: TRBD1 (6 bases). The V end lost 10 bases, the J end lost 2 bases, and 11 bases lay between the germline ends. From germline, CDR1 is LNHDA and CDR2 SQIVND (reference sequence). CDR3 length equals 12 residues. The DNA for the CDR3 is TGTGCCACCAGGGGCGAAAACTATGGCTACACCTTC. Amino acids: CATRGENYGYTF.

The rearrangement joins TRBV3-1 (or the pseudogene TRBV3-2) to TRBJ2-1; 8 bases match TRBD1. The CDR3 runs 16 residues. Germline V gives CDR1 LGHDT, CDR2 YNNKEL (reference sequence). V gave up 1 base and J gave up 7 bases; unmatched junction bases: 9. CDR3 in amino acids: CASSQAGGARGNEQFF. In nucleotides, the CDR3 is TGTGCCAGCAGCCAAGCAGGGGGCGCCCGGGGTAATGAGCAGTTCTTC.

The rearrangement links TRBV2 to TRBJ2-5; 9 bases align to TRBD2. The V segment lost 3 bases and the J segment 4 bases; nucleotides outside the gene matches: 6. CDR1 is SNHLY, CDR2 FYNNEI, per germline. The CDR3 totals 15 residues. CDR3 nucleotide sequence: TGTGCCAGCAGTGAGAGTAGCGGGAGTGCAGAGACCCAGTACTTC. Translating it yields CASSESSGSAETQYF.

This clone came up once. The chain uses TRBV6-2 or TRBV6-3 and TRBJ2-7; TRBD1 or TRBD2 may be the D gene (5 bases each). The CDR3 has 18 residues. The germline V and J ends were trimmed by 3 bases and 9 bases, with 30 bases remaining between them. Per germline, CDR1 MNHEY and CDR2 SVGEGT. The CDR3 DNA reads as TGTGCCAGCAGTTATGACGGATCGCAGGGTCCTTTTTCTGCGGGGCAGTACTTC. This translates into CASSYDGSQGPFSAGQYF.

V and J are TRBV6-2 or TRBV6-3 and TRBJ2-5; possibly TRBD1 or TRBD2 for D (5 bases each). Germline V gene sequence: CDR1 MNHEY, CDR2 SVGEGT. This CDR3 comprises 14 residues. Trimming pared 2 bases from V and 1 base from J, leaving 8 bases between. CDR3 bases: TGTGCCAGCAGTTACGGGACGATCCAAGAGACCCAGTACTTC. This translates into CASSYGTIQETQYF.

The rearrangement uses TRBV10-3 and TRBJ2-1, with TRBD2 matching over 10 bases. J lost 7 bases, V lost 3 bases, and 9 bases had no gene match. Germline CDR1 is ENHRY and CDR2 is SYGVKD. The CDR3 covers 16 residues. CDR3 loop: CAISESQREGLNEQFF. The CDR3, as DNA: TGTGCCATCAGTGAATCGCAGCGGGAGGGCCTTAATGAGCAGTTCTTC.

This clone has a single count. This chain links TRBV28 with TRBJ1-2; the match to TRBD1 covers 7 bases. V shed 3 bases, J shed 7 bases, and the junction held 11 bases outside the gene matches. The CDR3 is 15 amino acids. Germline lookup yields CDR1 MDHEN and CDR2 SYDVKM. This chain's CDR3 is CASSLRTGGGGGYTF. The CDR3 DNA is TGTGCCAGCAGTTTGCGGACAGGAGGCGGTGGTGGCTACACCTTC.

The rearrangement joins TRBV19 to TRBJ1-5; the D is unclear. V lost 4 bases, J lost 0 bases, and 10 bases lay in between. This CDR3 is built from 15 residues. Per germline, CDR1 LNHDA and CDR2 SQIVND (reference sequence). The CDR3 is CASSTSLGSNQPQHF. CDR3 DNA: TGTGCCAGTAGTACGTCGTTGGGTAGCAATCAGCCCCAGCATTTT.

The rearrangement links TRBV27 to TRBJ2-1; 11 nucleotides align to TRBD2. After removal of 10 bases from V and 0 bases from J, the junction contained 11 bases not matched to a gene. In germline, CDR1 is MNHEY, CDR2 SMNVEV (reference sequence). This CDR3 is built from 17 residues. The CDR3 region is CATKVYSGGGSYNEQFF. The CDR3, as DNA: TGTGCCACCAAGGTTTATAGCGGGGGGGGCTCCTACAATGAGCAGTTCTTC.

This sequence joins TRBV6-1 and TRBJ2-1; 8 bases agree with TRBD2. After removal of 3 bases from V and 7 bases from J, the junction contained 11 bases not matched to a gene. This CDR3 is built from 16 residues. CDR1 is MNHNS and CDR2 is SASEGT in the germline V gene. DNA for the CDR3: TGTGCCAGCAGTGATCTTTTCGGCGGGGGGACTAATGAGCAGTTCTTC. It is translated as CASSDLFGGGTNEQFF.

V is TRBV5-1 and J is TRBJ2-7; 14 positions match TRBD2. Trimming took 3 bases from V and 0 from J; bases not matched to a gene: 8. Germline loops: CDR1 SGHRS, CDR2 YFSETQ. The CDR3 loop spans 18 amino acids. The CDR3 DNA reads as TGCGCCAGCAGCTCTCCCGGGACTAGCGGGAGAAGCTCCTACGAGCAGTACTTC. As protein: CASSSPGTSGRSSYEQYF.

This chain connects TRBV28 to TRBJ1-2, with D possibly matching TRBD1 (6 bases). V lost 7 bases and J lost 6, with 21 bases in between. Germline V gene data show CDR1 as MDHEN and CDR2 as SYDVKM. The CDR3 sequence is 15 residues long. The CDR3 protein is CASTNHRRGANGYTF. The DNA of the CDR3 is TGTGCCAGCACCAACCATAGGCGGGGGGCGAATGGCTACACCTTC.

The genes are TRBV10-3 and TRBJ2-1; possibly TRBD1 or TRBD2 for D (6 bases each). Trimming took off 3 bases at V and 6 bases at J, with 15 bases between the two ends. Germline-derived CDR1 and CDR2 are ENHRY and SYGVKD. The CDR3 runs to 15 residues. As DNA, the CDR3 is TGTGCCATCAGTGACGGGGGCGGACAAGGCAATGAGCAGTTCTTC. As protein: CAISDGGGQGNEQFF.

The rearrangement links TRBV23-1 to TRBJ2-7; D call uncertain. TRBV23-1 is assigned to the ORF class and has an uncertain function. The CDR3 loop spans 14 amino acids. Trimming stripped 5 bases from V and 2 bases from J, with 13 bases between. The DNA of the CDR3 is TGCGCCAGCAGTTCAAATGGCTGGGCCTACGAGCAGTACTTC. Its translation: CASSSNGWAYEQYF.

CDR3 amino acids: CASSPQGSTNEKLFF. CDR3 DNA sequence: TGTGCCAGCAGTCCACAGGGGTCAACTAATGAAAAACTGTTTTTT. The J gene is TRBJ1-4, the V gene TRBV27; 7 nucleotides line up with TRBD1. Germline-derived CDR1 and CDR2 are MNHEY and SMNVEV (reference sequence). V dropped 5 bases and J dropped 0; count of bases not matched to a gene: 3. CDR3 length: 15 amino acids. Variable domain in full (rest from reference TRBV27 and TRBJ1-4): EAQVTQNPRYLITVTGKKLTVTCSQNMNHEYMSWYRQDPGLGLRQIYYSMNVEVTDKGDVPEGYKVSRKEKRNFPLILESPSPNQTSLYFCASSPQGSTNEKLFFGSGTQLSVL.

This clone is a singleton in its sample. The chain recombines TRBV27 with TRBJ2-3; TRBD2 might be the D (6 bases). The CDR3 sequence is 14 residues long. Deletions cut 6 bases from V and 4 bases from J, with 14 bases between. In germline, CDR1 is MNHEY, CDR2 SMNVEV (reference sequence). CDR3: CASSFSSVSDTQYF. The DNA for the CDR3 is TGTGCCAGCAGCTTTTCTAGCGTCTCAGATACGCAGTATTTT.

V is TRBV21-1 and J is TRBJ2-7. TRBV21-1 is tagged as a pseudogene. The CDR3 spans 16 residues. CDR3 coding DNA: TGTGCCAGCAGCAAAGTAAAGTGGGGGAGAAAGGGGGAGCAGTACTTC. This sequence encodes CASSKVKWGRKGEQYF.

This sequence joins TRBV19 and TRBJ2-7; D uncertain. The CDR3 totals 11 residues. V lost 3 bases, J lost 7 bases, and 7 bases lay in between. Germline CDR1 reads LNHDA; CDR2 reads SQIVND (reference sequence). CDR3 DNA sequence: TGTGCCAGTAGTATTTTGGGTGAGCAGTACTTC. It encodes CASSILGEQYF.

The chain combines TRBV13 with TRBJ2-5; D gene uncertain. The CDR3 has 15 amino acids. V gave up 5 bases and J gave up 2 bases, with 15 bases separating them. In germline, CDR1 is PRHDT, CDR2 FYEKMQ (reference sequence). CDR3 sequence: CASSLRGLIQETQYF. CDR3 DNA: TGTGCCAGCAGCCTGCGTGGGTTGATACAAGAGACCCAGTACTTC. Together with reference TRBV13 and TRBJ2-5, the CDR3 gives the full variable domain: AAGVIQSPRHLIKEKRETATLKCYPIPRHDTVYWYQQGPGQDPQFLISFYEKMQSDKGSIPDRFSAQQFSDYHSELNMSSLELGDSALYFCASSLRGLIQETQYFGPGTRLLVL.

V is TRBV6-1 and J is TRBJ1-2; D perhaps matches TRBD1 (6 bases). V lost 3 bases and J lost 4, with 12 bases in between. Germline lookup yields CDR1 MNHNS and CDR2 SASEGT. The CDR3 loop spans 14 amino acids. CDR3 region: CASSDPTGVYGYTF. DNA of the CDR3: TGTGCCAGCAGTGACCCGACAGGAGTCTATGGCTACACCTTC.

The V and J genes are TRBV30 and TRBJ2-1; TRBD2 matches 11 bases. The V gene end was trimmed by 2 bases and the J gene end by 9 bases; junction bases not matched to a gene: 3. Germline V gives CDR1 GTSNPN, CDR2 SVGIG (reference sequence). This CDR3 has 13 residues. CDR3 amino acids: CAWSIGLAGEQFF. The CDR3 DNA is TGTGCCTGGAGTATCGGACTAGCGGGTGAGCAGTTCTTC.

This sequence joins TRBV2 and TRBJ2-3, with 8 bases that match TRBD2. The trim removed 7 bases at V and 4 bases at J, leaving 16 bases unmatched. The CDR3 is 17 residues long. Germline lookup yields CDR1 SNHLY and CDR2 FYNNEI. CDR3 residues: CASNSGGGYDVSDTQYF. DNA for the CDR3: TGTGCCAGCAACAGTGGCGGGGGGTACGATGTGTCAGATACGCAGTATTTT.

The CDR3 loop reads CASSPDRAWVDQPQHF. The CDR3 nucleotides read TGTGCCAGCAGCCCAGACAGGGCGTGGGTGGATCAGCCCCAGCATTTT. This rearrangement joins TRBV7-9 to TRBJ1-5; 7 nucleotides align to TRBD1. The CDR3 is 16 amino acids. CDR1 and CDR2 (germline): SEHNR, FQNEAQ (reference sequence). The V segment lost 5 bases and the J segment 5 bases; nucleotides outside the gene matches: 12.

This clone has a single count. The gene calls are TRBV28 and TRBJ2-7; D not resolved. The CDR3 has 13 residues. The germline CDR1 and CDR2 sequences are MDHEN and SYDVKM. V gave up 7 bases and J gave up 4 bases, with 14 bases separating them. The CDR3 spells CASIRGYPYEQYF. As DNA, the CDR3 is TGTGCCAGCATTCGCGGATATCCGTACGAGCAGTACTTC. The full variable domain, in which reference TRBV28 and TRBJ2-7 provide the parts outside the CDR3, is DVKVTQSSRYLVKRTGEKVFLECVQDMDHENMFWYRQDPGLGLRLIYFSYDVKMKEKGDIPEGYSVSREKKERFSLILESASTNQTSMYLCASIRGYPYEQYFGPGTRLTVT.

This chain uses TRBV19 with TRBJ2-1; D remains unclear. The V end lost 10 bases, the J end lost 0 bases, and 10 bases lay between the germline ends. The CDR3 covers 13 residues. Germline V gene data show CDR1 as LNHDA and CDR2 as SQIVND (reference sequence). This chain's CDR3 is CATRASSYNEQFF. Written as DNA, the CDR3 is TGTGCCACACGGGCCAGCTCCTACAATGAGCAGTTCTTC.

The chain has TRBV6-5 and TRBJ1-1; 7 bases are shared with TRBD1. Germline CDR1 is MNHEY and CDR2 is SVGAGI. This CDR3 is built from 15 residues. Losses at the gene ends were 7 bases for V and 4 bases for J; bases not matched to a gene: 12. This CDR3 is CASTYTGDLSTEAFF. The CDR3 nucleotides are TGTGCCAGCACCTATACAGGGGATTTAAGCACTGAAGCTTTCTTT.

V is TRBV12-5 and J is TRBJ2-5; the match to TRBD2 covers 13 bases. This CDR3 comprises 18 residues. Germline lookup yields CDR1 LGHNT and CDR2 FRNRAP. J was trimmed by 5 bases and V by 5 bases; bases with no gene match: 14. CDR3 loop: CASGKTSGGALVQETQYF. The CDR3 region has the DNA TGTGCTAGTGGTAAAACTAGCGGGGGGGCCCTGGTTCAGGAGACCCAGTACTTC.

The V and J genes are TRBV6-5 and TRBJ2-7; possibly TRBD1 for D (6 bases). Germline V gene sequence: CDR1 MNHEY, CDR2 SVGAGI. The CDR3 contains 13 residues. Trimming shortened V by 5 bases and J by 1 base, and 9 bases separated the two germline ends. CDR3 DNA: TGTGCCAGCAGTCGGGACATTTCCTACGAGCAGTACTTC. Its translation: CASSRDISYEQYF.

This CDR3 reads CATEDSFSYEQYF. In DNA form, the CDR3 reads TGTGCCACCGAGGACAGCTTCTCCTACGAGCAGTACTTC. The rearrangement joins TRBV24-1 to TRBJ2-7; weak D call: TRBD1 (6 bases). With 9 bases removed from V and 0 bases from J, the gap between germline ends came to 11 bases. The CDR3 consists of 13 residues. CDR1 is KGHDR, CDR2 SFDVKD, per germline.

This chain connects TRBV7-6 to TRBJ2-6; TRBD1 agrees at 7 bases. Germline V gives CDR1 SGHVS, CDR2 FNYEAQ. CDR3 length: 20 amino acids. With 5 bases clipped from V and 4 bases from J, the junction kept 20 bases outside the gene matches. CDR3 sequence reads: CASSLWRQGIPGGGANVLTF. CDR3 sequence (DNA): TGTGCCAGCAGCCTCTGGAGACAGGGAATTCCTGGTGGGGGGGCCAACGTCCTGACTTTC. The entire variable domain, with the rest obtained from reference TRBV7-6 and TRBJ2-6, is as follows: GAGVSQSPRYKVTKRGQDVALRCDPISGHVSLYWYRQALGQGPEFLTYFNYEAQQDKSGLPNDRFSAERPEGSISTLTIQRTEQRDSAMYRCASSLWRQGIPGGGANVLTFGAGSRLTVL.